A single sample gave rise to the 20 T cell receptor beta chains below, sequenced in a study of blood T cell repertoires in COVID-19. Using immunoSEQ multiplex PCR, the repertoire was profiled, and TCRdb retains in-frame clones only, with some absent. The sample shows roughly 120,000 clones, 85% to 90% of them seen only once. The source material was peripheral blood. The source of these receptors is a man in his 70s with active or convalescent COVID-19.

The chain links TRBV19 to TRBJ2-7, with TRBD2 as a possible D gene (6 bases). With 3 bases removed from V and 0 bases from J, the gap between germline ends came to 9 bases. Per the germline V gene, CDR1 is LNHDA and CDR2 is SQIVND (reference sequence). CDR3 size: 14 residues. CDR3 residues: CASSIGGYSYEQYF. The CDR3 region has the DNA TGTGCCAGTAGTATCGGGGGTTACTCCTACGAGCAGTACTTC.

The chain recombines TRBV7-3 with TRBJ1-6; D remains ambiguous. V lost 2 bases to trimming and J lost 4 bases, with 3 bases between them. The CDR3 is made up of 13 amino acids. CDR1 SGHTA and CDR2 FQGTGA come from the germline V gene. CDR3 amino acids: CASSLAYNSPLHF. The CDR3 nucleotides are TGTGCCAGCAGCTTAGCGTATAATTCACCCCTCCACTTT. Complete variable domain (other parts from reference TRBV7-3 and TRBJ1-6): GAGVSQTPSNKVTEKGKYVELRCDPISGHTALYWYRQSLGQGPEFLIYFQGTGAADDSGLPNDRFFAVRPEGSVSTLKIQRTERGDSAVYLCASSLAYNSPLHFGNGTRLTVT.

The chain recombines TRBV5-1 with TRBJ2-7; TRBD2 aligns across 8 bases. The junction had 7 bases not matched to a gene; V was cut back by 4 bases and J by 4 bases. Per germline, CDR1 SGHRS and CDR2 YFSETQ. The CDR3 contains 14 residues. The CDR3 reads CASSPETSAYEQYF. CDR3 bases: TGCGCCAGCAGCCCGGAGACTAGCGCTTACGAGCAGTACTTC.

The chain is built from TRBV6-6 and TRBJ1-6; no reliable D call. Looked up from germline, CDR1 is MNHNY and CDR2 is SVGAGI (reference sequence). The V end was cut by 2 bases, the J end by 6 bases, with 14 bases between. The CDR3 spans 16 residues. The CDR3 sequence: CASSYPADRGNSPLHF. For the CDR3, the DNA is TGTGCCAGCAGTTACCCAGCGGATCGCGGTAATTCACCCCTCCACTTT.

The chain couples TRBV2 to TRBJ1-4; weak D call: TRBD1 (6 bases). Trimming removed 6 bases from V and 6 bases from J, with 11 bases in between. The CDR3 loop spans 13 amino acids. Germline V gene sequence: CDR1 SNHLY, CDR2 FYNNEI. In DNA form, the CDR3 reads TGTGCCAGCAGACAGGGAAGAGATGAAAAACTGTTTTTT. It is translated as CASRQGRDEKLFF.

This chain connects TRBV19 to TRBJ1-2; tentative D call: TRBD1 (6 bases). V dropped 7 bases and J dropped 0 bases, with 21 bases sitting between them. Germline CDR1 is LNHDA and CDR2 is SQIVND (reference sequence). This CDR3 has 17 residues. Here the CDR3 reads CASTFAQTGWTNYGYTF. The CDR3, as DNA: TGTGCCAGTACCTTTGCCCAGACAGGCTGGACTAACTATGGCTACACCTTC.

V and J are TRBV20-1 and TRBJ2-7, with D uncertain. The V gene lost 4 bases and the J gene lost 2 bases, with 6 bases spanning the gap. The CDR3 contains 11 residues. Germline V CDR1 and CDR2: DFQATT, SNEGSKA (reference sequence). CDR3 loop: CSATKTYEQYF. CDR3 bases: TGCAGTGCTACTAAGACCTACGAGCAGTACTTC.

The chain combines TRBV20-1 with TRBJ1-1; possible D gene TRBD1, 5 bases. The length of the CDR3 is 19 residues. The ends were cut back, 3 bases at V and 2 bases at J, with 28 bases in the middle. Germline V gives CDR1 DFQATT, CDR2 SNEGSKA (reference sequence). DNA for the CDR3: TGCAGTGCTAGTTGGCAGGGTCGGCGAAAAACCCTCGAAAACACTGAAGCTTTCTTT. Translated: CSASWQGRRKTLENTEAFF.

V is TRBV19 and J is TRBJ2-7, with 8 positions matching TRBD2. The CDR3 spans 15 residues. Germline CDR1 reads LNHDA; CDR2 reads SQIVND (reference sequence). The V gene end was trimmed by 3 bases and the J gene end by 7 bases; junction bases not matched to a gene: 11. The CDR3 spells CASSIPGLGRGEQYF. The CDR3 DNA is TGTGCCAGTAGTATCCCGGGACTAGGTAGAGGGGAGCAGTACTTC.

This clone was counted a single time. This chain links TRBV4-1 with TRBJ2-7; D gene ambiguous. There are 15 residues in the CDR3. CDR1 and CDR2 from the germline V gene are MGHRA and YSYEKL. Trimming took off 4 bases at V and 7 bases at J, with 20 bases between the two ends. The CDR3: CASSLSNLEALEQYF. The CDR3 DNA is TGCGCCAGCAGCCTAAGTAACCTCGAAGCCCTGGAGCAGTACTTC.

This rearrangement joins TRBV4-1 to TRBJ1-5, with 8 bases that match TRBD1. Germline V lookup: CDR1 MGHRA, CDR2 YSYEKL. V shed 3 bases and J 3 bases; nucleotides not matched to a gene: 7. This CDR3 is built from 16 residues. CDR3 sequence: CASSQNGTGPNQPQHF. CDR3 DNA: TGCGCCAGCAGCCAGAACGGGACAGGCCCCAATCAGCCCCAGCATTTT.

The chain joins TRBV6-4 to TRBJ2-2, with TRBD2 identical over 8 bases. Germline CDR1 is MRHNA and CDR2 is SNTAGT. Germline trimming cut 4 bases from V and 6 bases from J; bases unmatched to any gene: 4. The CDR3 has 14 residues. Here the CDR3 DNA reads TGTGCCAGCAGTGCTGGCGGGAGGTCCGGGGAGCTGTTTTTT. It codes for CASSAGGRSGELFF.

This chain connects TRBV27 to TRBJ1-2; D is possibly TRBD1 (6 bases). Germline V gene data show CDR1 as MNHEY and CDR2 as SMNVEV (reference sequence). V was pared by 3 bases and J by 8 bases, with 16 bases between. This CDR3 spans 14 amino acids. The DNA of the CDR3 is TGTGCCAGCAGTTTGTACAGGGAGGGGCCAGGCTACACCTTC. It yields the protein CASSLYREGPGYTF.

The chain recombines TRBV2 with TRBJ2-1; 10 bases are shared with TRBD2. Germline values: CDR1 SNHLY, CDR2 FYNNEI. Trimming removed 6 bases from V and 8 bases from J; junction bases left unmatched: 10. The CDR3 contains 15 residues. This CDR3 is CASRLAGVNVDEQFF. The CDR3 nucleotides are TGTGCCAGCAGGCTAGCGGGAGTTAATGTCGATGAGCAGTTCTTC.

The sample holds one count of this clone. This rearrangement joins TRBV10-3 to TRBJ2-1; 12 bases are shared with TRBD2. V shed 4 bases and J 5 bases; nucleotides not matched to a gene: 3. The CDR3 sequence is 15 residues long. Germline V gene data show CDR1 as ENHRY and CDR2 as SYGVKD. The CDR3 coding sequence is TGTGCCATCAGTGCGACTAGCGGGAGCCACAATGAGCAGTTCTTC. Translating gives CAISATSGSHNEQFF.

This chain connects TRBV11-3 to TRBJ2-5, with 8 bases fitting TRBD1. The trim removed 5 bases at V and 4 bases at J, leaving 9 bases unmatched. This CDR3 has 15 amino acids. Germline V gene lookup returns CDR1 SGHNT and CDR2 YENEEA. CDR3 sequence (DNA): TGTGCCAGCAGCGGACAGGGACCTCCGGGAGAGACCCAGTACTTC. Translating it yields CASSGQGPPGETQYF.

The rearrangement uses TRBV3-1 (or the pseudogene TRBV3-2) and TRBJ1-3; D unresolved. V was clipped by 2 bases and J by 2 bases, with 16 bases between them. The CDR3 runs to 17 residues. CDR1 LGHDT and CDR2 YNNKEL come from the germline V gene (reference sequence). The CDR3 region is CASSQKPSRLTGNTIYF. The CDR3 DNA reads as TGTGCCAGCAGCCAAAAGCCCTCGCGGTTGACTGGAAACACCATATATTTT.

V gene TRBV28 combines with J gene TRBJ2-4; 8 nucleotides match TRBD1. The J segment lost 0 bases and the V segment lost 5 bases, leaving 6 bases of the junction unmatched. Germline-derived CDR1 and CDR2 are MDHEN and SYDVKM. The CDR3 is 16 residues long. The CDR3 is CASSPSGTGAKNIQYF. The CDR3 DNA reads TGTGCCAGCAGTCCCTCCGGGACAGGAGCCAAAAACATTCAGTACTTC.

The chain links TRBV27 to TRBJ2-7; the match to TRBD2 covers 8 bases. The CDR3 covers 14 residues. Germline V gives CDR1 MNHEY, CDR2 SMNVEV (reference sequence). The V segment lost 4 bases and the J segment 5 bases; nucleotides outside the gene matches: 7. The CDR3 here is CASSWSGSFDEQYF. The CDR3 bases are TGTGCCAGCAGTTGGAGCGGGAGTTTCGACGAGCAGTACTTC.

This chain connects TRBV28 to TRBJ1-1, with no clear D. This CDR3 has 11 residues. Germline-derived CDR1 and CDR2 are MDHEN and SYDVKM. The V and J ends lost 4 bases and 3 bases respectively, with 3 bases between them. CDR3 residues: CASSSYTEAFF. CDR3 in DNA: TGTGCCAGCAGTTCCTACACTGAAGCTTTCTTT.